This TCR beta chain was recorded in a study of T cells in Graves' hyperthyroidism and ophthalmopathy. V dropped 4 bases and J dropped 5 bases, with 11 bases sitting between them. The CDR3 contains 13 residues. Germline CDR1 reads SGHAT; CDR2 reads FQNNGV. Amplification of TCR beta CDR3 regions used RNA as the template. TCR CDR3 regions were first amplified by RT-PCR with HTBI primers. TCRdb passed the multiplex PCR reads through MiXCR, listing each CDR3 protein once. The data show roughly 510,000 distinct CDR3 sequences, around 21% seen once. This clonotype was found many times. Sequencing was performed on blood. This chain connects TRBV11-2 to TRBJ1-1; no clear D. The sequence derives from a man aged 18 to 30 with Graves' hyperthyroidism. CDR3 residues: CASSSLRMTEAFF. DNA of the CDR3: TGTGCCAGCAGCTCCCTCCGAATGACTGAAGCTTTCTTT.